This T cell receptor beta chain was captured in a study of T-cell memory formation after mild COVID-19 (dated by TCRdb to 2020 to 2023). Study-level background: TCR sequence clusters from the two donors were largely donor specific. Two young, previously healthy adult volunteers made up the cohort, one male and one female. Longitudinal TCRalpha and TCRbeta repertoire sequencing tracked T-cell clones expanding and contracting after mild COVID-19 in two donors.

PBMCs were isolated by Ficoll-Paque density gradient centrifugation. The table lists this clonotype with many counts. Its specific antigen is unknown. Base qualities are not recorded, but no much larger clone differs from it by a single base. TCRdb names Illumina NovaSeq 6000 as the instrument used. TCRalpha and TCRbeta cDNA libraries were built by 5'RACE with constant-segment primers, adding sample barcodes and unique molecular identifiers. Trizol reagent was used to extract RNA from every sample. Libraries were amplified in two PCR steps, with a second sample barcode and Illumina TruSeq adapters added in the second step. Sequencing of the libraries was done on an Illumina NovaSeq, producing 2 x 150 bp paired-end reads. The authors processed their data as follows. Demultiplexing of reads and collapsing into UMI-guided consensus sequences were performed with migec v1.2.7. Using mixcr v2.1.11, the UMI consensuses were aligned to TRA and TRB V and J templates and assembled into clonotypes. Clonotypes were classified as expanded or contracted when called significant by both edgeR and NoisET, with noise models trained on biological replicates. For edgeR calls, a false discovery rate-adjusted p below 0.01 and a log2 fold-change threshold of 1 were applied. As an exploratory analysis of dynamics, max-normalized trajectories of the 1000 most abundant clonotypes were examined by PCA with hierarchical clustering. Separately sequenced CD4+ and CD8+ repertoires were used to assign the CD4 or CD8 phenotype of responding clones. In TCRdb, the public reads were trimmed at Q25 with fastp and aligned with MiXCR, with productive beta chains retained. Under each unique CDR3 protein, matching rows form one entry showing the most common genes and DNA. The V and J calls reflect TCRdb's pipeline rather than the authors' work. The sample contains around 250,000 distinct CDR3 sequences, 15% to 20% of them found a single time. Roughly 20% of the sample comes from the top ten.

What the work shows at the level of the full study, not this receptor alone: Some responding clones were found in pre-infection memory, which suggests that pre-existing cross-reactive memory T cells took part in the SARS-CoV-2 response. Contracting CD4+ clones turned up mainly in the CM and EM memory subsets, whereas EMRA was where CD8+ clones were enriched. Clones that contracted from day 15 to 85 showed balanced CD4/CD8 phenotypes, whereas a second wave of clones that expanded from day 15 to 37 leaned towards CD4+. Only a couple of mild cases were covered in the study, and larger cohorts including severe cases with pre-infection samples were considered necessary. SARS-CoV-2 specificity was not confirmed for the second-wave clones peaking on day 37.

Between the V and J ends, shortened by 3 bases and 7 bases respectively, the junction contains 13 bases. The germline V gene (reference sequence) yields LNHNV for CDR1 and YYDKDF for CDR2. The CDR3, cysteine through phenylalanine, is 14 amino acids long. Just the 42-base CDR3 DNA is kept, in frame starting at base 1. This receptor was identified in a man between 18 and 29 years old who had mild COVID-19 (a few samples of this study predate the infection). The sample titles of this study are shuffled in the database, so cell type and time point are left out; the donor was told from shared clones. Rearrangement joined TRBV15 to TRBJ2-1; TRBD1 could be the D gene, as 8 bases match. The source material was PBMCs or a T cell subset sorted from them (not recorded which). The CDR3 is CATSSGQGGNEQFF. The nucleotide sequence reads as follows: TGTGCCACCAGCAGCGGACAGGGAGGGAATGAGCAGTTCTTC. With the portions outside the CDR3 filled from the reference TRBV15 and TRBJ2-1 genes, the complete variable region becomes DAMVIQNPRYQVTQFGKPVTLSCSQTLNHNVMYWYQQKSSQAPKLLFHYYDKDFNNEADTPDNFQSRRPNTSFCFLDIRSPGLGDTAMYLCATSSGQGGNEQFFGPGTRLTVL.